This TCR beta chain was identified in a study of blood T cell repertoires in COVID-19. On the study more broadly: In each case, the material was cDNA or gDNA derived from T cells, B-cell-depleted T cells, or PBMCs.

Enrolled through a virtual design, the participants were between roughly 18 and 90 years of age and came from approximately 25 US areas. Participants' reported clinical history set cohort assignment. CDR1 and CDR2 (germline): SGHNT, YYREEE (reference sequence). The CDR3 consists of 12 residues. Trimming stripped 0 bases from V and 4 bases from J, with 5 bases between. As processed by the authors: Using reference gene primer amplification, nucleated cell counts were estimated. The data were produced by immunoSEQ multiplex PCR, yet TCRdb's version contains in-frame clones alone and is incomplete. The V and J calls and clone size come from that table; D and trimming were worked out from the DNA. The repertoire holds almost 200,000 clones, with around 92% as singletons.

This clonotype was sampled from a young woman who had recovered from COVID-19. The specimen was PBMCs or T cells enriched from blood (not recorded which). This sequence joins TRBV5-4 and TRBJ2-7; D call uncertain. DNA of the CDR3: TGTGCCAGCAGCTTGGGAGCGTACGAGCAGTACTTC. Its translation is CASSLGAYEQYF.